What follows are 21 T cell receptor beta chains derived from one specimen sequenced in a study of sequential checkpoint blockade in melanoma. The protocol was immunoSEQ multiplex PCR, while the TCRdb copy is restricted to in-frame clones and leaves out a portion. This sample yields over 10,000 clones, of which roughly four fifths are seen a single time; 50% to 65% belongs to the top ten. Stated treatment: randomized to nivolumab then ipilimumab (arm A) or the reverse (arm B). Sequenced here: CD8+ T cells sorted from blood (inferred from file names), sampled from a patient given nivolumab and ipilimumab in sequence. These receptor sequences come from a human donor with melanoma.

The chain joins TRBV28 to TRBJ1-3; D is unresolved. The ends were cut back, 9 bases at V and 0 bases at J, with 9 bases in the middle. Germline CDR1 reads MDHEN; CDR2 reads SYDVKM. The CDR3 is 13 residues long. The CDR3 DNA follows: TGTGCCAGTCGGGAAGTCTCTGGAAACACCATATATTTT. Encoded protein: CASREVSGNTIYF.

The J gene is TRBJ2-7, the V gene TRBV4-1; D not resolved. The germline V gene has CDR1 MGHRA and CDR2 YSYEKL. V gave up 0 bases and J gave up 1 base, with 19 bases separating them. This CDR3 has 18 residues. CDR3: CASSQDPPDADGSYEQYF. The CDR3 nucleotides read TGCGCCAGCAGCCAAGATCCCCCAGACGCAGACGGGTCCTACGAGCAGTACTTC.

The chain carries TRBV5-6 and TRBJ1-5, with 10 bases aligning to TRBD1. The germline V gene encodes CDR1 SGHDT and CDR2 YYEEEE. CDR3 length: 18 amino acids. J was trimmed by 0 bases and V by 3 bases; bases with no gene match: 9. The CDR3 coding sequence is TGTGCCAGCAGCTCCGGGACAGGGGCCACTTATAGCAATCAGCCCCAGCATTTT. Translation: CASSSGTGATYSNQPQHF.

This clone was counted once. The J gene is TRBJ2-7, the V gene TRBV7-2; the match to TRBD1 covers 7 bases. Germline V gives CDR1 SGHTA, CDR2 FQGNSA. The CDR3 has 13 amino acids. Trimming removed 4 bases from V and 4 bases from J; junction bases left unmatched: 4. CDR3 coding DNA: TGTGCCAGCAGCTCAGGGGGTCGTTACGAGCAGTACTTC. It translates to CASSSGGRYEQYF.

This sequence joins TRBV5-4 and TRBJ2-7, with D possibly being TRBD1 (6 bases). Germline assignment: CDR1 SGHNT and CDR2 YYREEE (reference sequence). CDR3 length: 14 residues. Trimming stripped 2 bases from V and 0 bases from J, with 9 bases between. CDR3 region: CASSLQGSSYEQYF. The CDR3 DNA reads TGTGCCAGCAGCTTACAGGGAAGCTCCTACGAGCAGTACTTC. Full variable domain (rest looked up from reference TRBV5-4 and TRBJ2-7): ETGVTQSPTHLIKTRGQQVTLRCSSQSGHNTVSWYQQALGQGPQFIFQYYREEENGRGNFPPRFSGLQFPNYSSELNVNALELDDSALYLCASSLQGSSYEQYFGPGTRLTVT.

This chain joins TRBV7-8 and TRBJ2-1, with D maybe TRBD2 (5 bases). V lost 1 base and J lost 5, with 9 bases in between. The CDR3 sequence is 14 residues long. Germline V CDR1 and CDR2: SGHVS, FQNEAQ. DNA of the CDR3: TGTGCCAGCAGCTTAGTAGCGATCCACAATGAGCAGTTCTTC. It is translated as CASSLVAIHNEQFF.

The sample holds a few counts of this clone. The DNA for the CDR3 is TGTGCCAGCAGCTGGAGGGCTCGAGGCAGCAATCAGCCCCAGCATTTT. Translated: CASSWRARGSNQPQHF. The chain recombines TRBV5-8 with TRBJ1-5; D call uncertain. The length of the CDR3 is 16 residues. Trimming took off 3 bases at V and 1 base at J, with 14 bases between the two ends. The germline V gene encodes CDR1 SGHTS and CDR2 YDEGEE.

The chain carries TRBV4-2 and TRBJ2-1; D perhaps matches TRBD1 (6 bases). Trimming took 1 base from V and 0 from J, leaving 10 bases between them. Germline values: CDR1 LGHNA, CDR2 YNFKEQ. This CDR3 is 16 amino acids long. CDR3 loop: CASSQVGTHSYNEQFF. CDR3 DNA sequence: TGTGCCAGCAGCCAAGTTGGGACACACTCCTACAATGAGCAGTTCTTC.

The chain recombines TRBV9 with TRBJ1-2; TRBD1 is a possible D gene (5 bases). Germline-derived CDR1 and CDR2 are SGDLS and YYNGEE. Between the trimmed V and J ends, which lost 0 bases and 2 bases, there was a span of 11 bases. The CDR3 runs to 15 residues. The CDR3 DNA is TGTGCCAGCAGCGTAGACTCAGGGTACAACTATGGCTACACCTTC. Its translation is CASSVDSGYNYGYTF.

The chain recombines TRBV9 with TRBJ1-1, with D possibly TRBD1 on 6 matching bases. Trimming took off 3 bases at V and 6 bases at J, with 18 bases between the two ends. This CDR3 contains 15 residues. Germline CDR1 SGDLS, CDR2 YYNGEE. The chain's CDR3 is CASSAKQGVDPEAFF. CDR3 nucleotide sequence: TGTGCCAGCAGCGCCAAACAGGGTGTTGACCCTGAAGCTTTCTTT.

The rearrangement links TRBV30 to TRBJ2-7; 7 bases fit TRBD2. This CDR3 region has 13 residues. The V gene end was trimmed by 2 bases and the J gene end by 3 bases; junction bases not matched to a gene: 4. Germline CDR1 and CDR2: GTSNPN and SVGIG (reference sequence). For the CDR3, the DNA is TGTGCCTGGAGTTCGGGCGGGGGCTACGAGCAGTACTTC. Translation: CAWSSGGGYEQYF. The whole variable domain, remainder taken from reference TRBV30 and TRBJ2-7, is SQTIHQWPATLVQPVGSPLSLECTVEGTSNPNLYWYRQAAGRGLQLLFYSVGIGQISSEVPQNLSASRPQDRQFILSSKKLLLSDSGFYLCAWSSGGGYEQYFGPGTRLTVT.

This clone is deemed medium-sized. The chain joins TRBV6-6 to TRBJ2-7, with D possibly TRBD2 on 6 matching bases. The CDR3 is made up of 14 amino acids. Germline CDR1 is MNHNY and CDR2 is SVGAGI (reference sequence). Trimming stripped 0 bases from V and 5 bases from J, with 11 bases between. The CDR3 here is CASSYSGGDHEQYF. The CDR3 DNA sequence: TGTGCCAGCAGTTACTCGGGCGGGGACCACGAGCAGTACTTC.

The CDR3: CASSQGGTGRNEKLFF. The DNA of the CDR3 is TGCGCCAGCAGCCAAGGGGGGACAGGACGGAATGAAAAACTGTTTTTT. The chain is built from TRBV4-3 and TRBJ1-4; TRBD1 matches 8 bases. Trimming took 1 base from V and 5 from J; bases not matched to a gene: 6. Germline CDR1 and CDR2: LGHNA and YSLEER. This CDR3 is built from 16 residues.

This sequence joins TRBV5-1 and TRBJ1-1, with D possibly TRBD1 on 6 matching bases. The V end was cut by 0 bases, the J end by 1 base, with 10 bases between. CDR3 length equals 15 residues. The germline V gene encodes CDR1 SGHRS and CDR2 YFSETQ. CDR3 DNA: TGCGCCAGCAGCTTGGCAGGGGTGACGAACACTGAAGCTTTCTTT. It translates to CASSLAGVTNTEAFF.

The CDR3 bases are TGTGCCAGCAGCGTATATGGCTCAGGATCGGATACGCAGTATTTT. Translating gives CASSVYGSGSDTQYF. This sequence joins TRBV9 and TRBJ2-3; D call uncertain. Trimming removed 1 base from V and 6 bases from J, with 15 bases in between. CDR1 is SGDLS and CDR2 is YYNGEE in the germline V gene. This CDR3 region has 15 residues.

V gene TRBV5-1 combines with J gene TRBJ2-5; 14 nucleotides match TRBD2. With 4 bases clipped from V and 4 bases from J, the junction kept 9 bases outside the gene matches. CDR1 is SGHRS and CDR2 is YFSETQ in the germline V gene. The length of the CDR3 is 17 residues. The CDR3 protein is CASSPGTSGGRRETQYF. DNA for the CDR3: TGCGCCAGCAGCCCCGGGACTAGCGGGGGCCGCCGAGAGACCCAGTACTTC.

The rearrangement links TRBV5-8 to TRBJ1-5; tentatively, D is TRBD1 (5 bases). This CDR3 has 16 amino acids. Germline V gene data show CDR1 as SGHTS and CDR2 as YDEGEE. Trimming pared 1 base from V and 0 bases from J, leaving 11 bases between. Written as DNA, the CDR3 is TGTGCCAGCAGCTTGCGGGGAGGGGATAGCAATCAGCCCCAGCATTTT. This codes for CASSLRGGDSNQPQHF. The full variable domain, with the rest looked up from reference TRBV5-8 and TRBJ1-5, is EAGVTQSPTHLIKTRGQQATLRCSPISGHTSVYWYQQALGLGLQFLLWYDEGEERNRGNFPPRFSGRQFPNYSSELNVNALELEDSALYLCASSLRGGDSNQPQHFGDGTRLSIL.

The J gene is TRBJ1-4, the V gene TRBV6-6, with TRBD1 identical over 8 bases. Germline V lookup: CDR1 MNHNY, CDR2 SVGAGI (reference sequence). The CDR3 has 14 amino acids. Trimming at V came to 6 bases and at J to 5 bases, leaving 5 bases not matched to a gene. The CDR3 nucleotides are TGTGCCAGCAGGGGGACAGGACGGAATGAAAAACTGTTTTTT. The encoded protein is CASRGTGRNEKLFF.

The chain joins TRBV19 to TRBJ2-3; 13 bases agree with TRBD2. J gave up 4 bases and V 5 bases, and 6 bases lay outside the gene matches. This CDR3 is built from 16 residues. From germline, CDR1 is LNHDA and CDR2 SQIVND (reference sequence). CDR3 nucleotide sequence: TGTGCCAGTAGTGTACTAGCGGGGGGGCCGTCAGATACGCAGTATTTT. Translating it yields CASSVLAGGPSDTQYF.

This chain connects TRBV5-8 to TRBJ2-5, with TRBD1 matching 11 bases. The CDR3 loop spans 16 amino acids. The ends lost 2 bases at V and 4 bases at J; junction bases unmatched: 7. The germline V gene encodes CDR1 SGHTS and CDR2 YDEGEE. CDR3 nucleotides: TGTGCCAGCAGCTTTCCGCGGACAGGGGGCTCAGAGACCCAGTACTTC. Its protein is CASSFPRTGGSETQYF.

This clone was seen only once. This chain uses TRBV5-1 with TRBJ1-2; possible D gene TRBD1, 6 bases. Germline V gene sequence: CDR1 SGHRS, CDR2 YFSETQ. Trimming removed 4 bases from V and 3 bases from J, with 16 bases in between. The CDR3 has 15 residues. The CDR3 is CASSRLQGPDYGYTF. CDR3 DNA: TGCGCCAGCAGCAGATTACAGGGCCCCGACTATGGCTACACCTTC.